The 25 T cell receptor beta chains in this list originate from one sample, sequenced in a study of tumor and adjacent non-tumor tissue in lung cancer. Three rounds of nested PCR, following a modified ARM-PCR protocol, produced the TCRbeta library. MiXCR, applied by TCRdb to the multiplex PCR reads, yields one record per CDR3 protein. Among around 60,000 distinct CDR3 sequences, about 56% were seen once, and the ten largest hold 32%. The template was RNA from unsorted bulk tissue. More than 3 cm separated this lung sample from the edge of the tumor. Sequencing was done on a sample of distant non-tumor lung tissue. These receptors were obtained from a man between 65 and 79 years old with non-small cell lung cancer.

V is TRBV11-2 and J is TRBJ2-3, with D maybe TRBD2 (5 bases). Looked up from germline, CDR1 is SGHAT and CDR2 is FQNNGV. The CDR3 sequence is 17 residues long. The V end lost 0 bases, the J end lost 3 bases, and 16 bases lay between the germline ends. The CDR3 DNA follows: TGTGCCAGCAGCTTAGAAATGGGGAGCAATAGAACAGATACGCAGTATTTT. This translates into CASSLEMGSNRTDTQYF.

There are a few counts of this clonotype. The chain links TRBV20-1 to TRBJ1-4, with 11 bases that match TRBD1. The germline V gene has CDR1 DFQATT and CDR2 SNEGSKA (reference sequence). J lost 7 bases, V lost 5 bases, and 12 bases had no gene match. The CDR3 length is 16 residues. CDR3 loop: CSALPISGTGGEKLFF. CDR3 coding DNA: TGCAGTGCTCTCCCGATCTCCGGGACAGGGGGTGAAAAACTGTTTTTT.

This clonotype appeared a single time. An end of the junction differs from the germline gene, which may be a read error. This chain links TRBV4-1 with TRBJ2-7; maybe TRBD2 (6 bases). Germline V gene sequence: CDR1 MGHRA, CDR2 YSYEKL. This CDR3 contains 14 residues. The CDR3 bases are TGCGCCAGCAGCCTGCTCCGGGAGTCCTACAAGCAGTACTTC. Protein: CASSLLRESYKQYF.

V and J are TRBV20-1 and TRBJ2-7; 9 bases are shared with TRBD2. The CDR3 covers 16 residues. Germline loops: CDR1 DFQATT, CDR2 SNEGSKA (reference sequence). Trimming removed 1 base from V and 2 bases from J; junction bases left unmatched: 9. The CDR3 loop is CSARAGLAGVAYEQYF. CDR3 in DNA: TGCAGTGCTAGAGCTGGTTTAGCGGGAGTTGCCTACGAGCAGTACTTC.

This clonotype was detected many times. This sequence joins TRBV28 and TRBJ1-4, with no clear D. The CDR3 has 14 amino acids. CDR1 MDHEN and CDR2 SYDVKM come from the germline V gene. Between the trimmed V and J ends, which lost 6 bases and 4 bases, there was a span of 12 bases. CDR3 in DNA: TGTGCCAGCAGGTCTTGGGAGATTAATGAAAAACTGTTTTTT. Residues: CASRSWEINEKLFF.

This clonotype was picked up many times. The chain carries TRBV6-6 and TRBJ1-5, with D perhaps matching TRBD1 (6 bases). Germline assignment: CDR1 MNHNY and CDR2 SVGAGI (reference sequence). The CDR3 has 13 residues. Trimming took off 11 bases at V and 3 bases at J, with 14 bases between the two ends. The CDR3 DNA is TGTGCCTCGGGGGCAGTAGACAATCAGCCCCAGCATTTT. This translates into CASGAVDNQPQHF.

This clonotype came up many times. The chain carries TRBV29-1 and TRBJ2-7, with D uncertain. Trimming took off 4 bases at V and 2 bases at J, with 12 bases between the two ends. The CDR3 consists of 13 residues. The germline V gene encodes CDR1 SQVTM and CDR2 ANQGSEA. The CDR3 here is CSVVSDRAYEQYF. The CDR3 coding sequence is TGCAGCGTTGTCTCGGACCGCGCCTACGAGCAGTACTTC.

The sample holds a few counts of this clonotype. V gene TRBV7-3 combines with J gene TRBJ2-1; perhaps TRBD1 as D (6 bases). The CDR3 length is 13 residues. The V gene's germline CDR1 is SGHTA and CDR2 FQGTGA. Deletions cut 1 base from V and 9 bases from J, with 10 bases between. The CDR3 here is CASSLNRAAEQFF. As DNA, the CDR3 is TGTGCCAGCAGCTTAAACAGGGCGGCTGAGCAGTTCTTC.

With regard to this clonotype: Just one base apart from a much larger clone, this may be a read error. V gene TRBV15 combines with J gene TRBJ2-1; D is unclear. The CDR3 has 16 amino acids. Germline loops: CDR1 LNHNV, CDR2 YYDKDF (reference sequence). CDR3 nucleotides: TGTGCCACCAGCTCCCCCACTGCTAAAACCTACATTGAGCAGTTCTTC. It yields the protein CATSSPTAKTYIEQFF. The entire variable domain, with the rest obtained from reference TRBV15 and TRBJ2-1, is as follows: DAMVIQNPRYQVTQFGKPVTLSCSQTLNHNVMYWYQQKSSQAPKLLFHYYDKDFNNEADTPDNFQSRRPNTSFCFLDIRSPGLGDTAMYLCATSSPTAKTYIEQFFGPGTRLTVL.

As to this clonotype: The CDR3 end shows no conserved phenylalanine or tryptophan, and so a read error is likely. Written as DNA, the CDR3 is TGTGCCAGCAGCGGACAGGGGGCGTCGGATGGTGAGCAGTTCATC. This gives the protein CASSGQGASDGEQFI. The V gene is TRBV6-1, the J gene TRBJ2-1; 11 bases are a match to TRBD1. Trimming removed 6 bases from V and 9 bases from J; junction bases left unmatched: 10. The CDR3 length is 15 residues. Germline CDR1 is MNHNS and CDR2 is SASEGT.

As concerns this clonotype: Its ends do not fully match the called genes, so a read error is possible. V usage is TRBV11-2 and J usage is TRBJ2-7; D is perhaps TRBD1 (5 bases). Germline CDR1 reads SGHAT; CDR2 reads FQNNGV. CDR3 length: 14 residues. For the CDR3, the DNA is TGTGCCAGCAGCTTAGGATACAGGAACTACGAGCAATACTTC. This translates into CASSLGYRNYEQYF. Filled out from reference TRBV11-2 and TRBJ2-7, the complete variable domain reads EAGVAQSPRYKIIEKRQSVAFWCNPISGHATLYWYQQILGQGPKLLIQFQNNGVVDDSQLPKDRFSAERLKGVDSTLKIQPAKLEDSAVYLCASSLGYRNYEQYFGPGTRLTVT.

In the case of this clonotype: A read error may explain this, as a much larger clone is one base away. This chain joins TRBV5-6 and TRBJ2-5, with D possibly being TRBD1 or TRBD2 (5 bases each). Germline V gives CDR1 SGHDT, CDR2 YYEEEE. The CDR3 length is 12 residues. Written as DNA, the CDR3 is TGTACCAGCAGCTACGTGGGGCGGGCCCAGTACTTC. The encoded protein is CTSSYVGRAQYF. Complete variable domain (other parts from reference TRBV5-6 and TRBJ2-5): DAGVTQSPTHLIKTRGQQVTLRCSPKSGHDTVSWYQQALGQGPQFIFQYYEEEERQRGNFPDRFSGHQFPNYSSELNVNALLLGDSALYLCTSSYVGRAQYFGPGTRLLVL.

This clonotype was counted many times. The gene calls are TRBV5-6 and TRBJ1-1; no clear D. Trimming took off 0 bases at V and 1 base at J, with 13 bases between the two ends. The CDR3 totals 16 residues. The germline CDR1 and CDR2 sequences are SGHDT and YYEEEE. CDR3 sequence: CASSLASDEWNTEAFF. The CDR3 DNA is TGTGCCAGCAGCTTGGCGTCTGACGAATGGAACACTGAAGCTTTCTTT.

J is TRBJ2-3 and V is TRBV29-1; maybe TRBD2 (6 bases). V lost 6 bases to trimming and J lost 5 bases, with 15 bases between them. The CDR3 is 13 residues long. Looked up from germline, CDR1 is SQVTM and CDR2 is ANQGSEA. CDR3 amino acids: CSVGGDRGDTQYF. As DNA, the CDR3 is TGCAGCGTCGGGGGAGACCGAGGAGATACGCAGTATTTT.

On this clonotype itself: This CDR3 is missing its conserved last phenylalanine or tryptophan, likely due to a read error. The genes are TRBV29-1 and TRBJ1-1; unclear D gene. CDR3 length: 12 residues. Trimming took off 4 bases at V and 0 bases at J, with 6 bases between the two ends. Germline V gene lookup returns CDR1 SQVTM and CDR2 ANQGSEA. Here the CDR3 reads CSVVMLNTEAFS. DNA of the CDR3: TGCAGCGTTGTGATGTTGAACACTGAAGCTTTCTCC.

The chain recombines TRBV6-5 with TRBJ2-1; D might be TRBD2 (5 bases). V lost 6 bases and J 9 bases, leaving 24 bases between the germline ends. The CDR3 consists of 16 residues. Germline loops: CDR1 MNHEY, CDR2 SVGAGI. The CDR3 here is CASRPPVVGSTSEQFF. In nucleotides, the CDR3 is TGTGCCAGCAGACCCCCCGTAGTGGGGAGCACTAGTGAGCAGTTCTTC.

The chain combines TRBV28 with TRBJ2-1, with 12 bases matching TRBD2. This CDR3 has 16 residues. Germline assignment: CDR1 MDHEN and CDR2 SYDVKM. V dropped 7 bases and J dropped 7; count of bases not matched to a gene: 11. The CDR3 nucleotides are TGTGCCAGCACTCCCACACTAGCGGGGGGATCTAATGAGCAGTTCTTC. It encodes CASTPTLAGGSNEQFF.

This sequence joins TRBV7-6 and TRBJ2-2, with unresolved D. V shed 3 bases and J shed 6 bases, with 17 bases lying between them. The CDR3 spans 16 residues. CDR1 SGHVS and CDR2 FNYEAQ come from the germline V gene. CDR3 residues: CASSFTQDSTAGELFF. CDR3 DNA: TGTGCCAGCAGCTTTACCCAGGATAGTACGGCCGGGGAGCTGTTTTTT.

The chain joins TRBV6-1 to TRBJ2-1, with TRBD2 as a possible D gene (5 bases). The CDR3 is made up of 14 amino acids. CDR1 is MNHNS, CDR2 SASEGT, per germline. The CDR3 DNA reads TGTGTCAGTAGTGAGGGTCTAGCTAGCAATGAGCAGTTCTTC. Encoded protein: CVSSEGLASNEQFF.

This clonotype is medium-sized. The chain carries TRBV10-1 and TRBJ2-7, with a weak D call TRBD1 (7 bases). The CDR3 has 13 residues. V dropped 4 bases and J dropped 6 bases, with 13 bases sitting between them. Germline CDR1 WNHNN, CDR2 SYGVQD (reference sequence). CDR3 nucleotides: TGCGCCAGCAGTGTCCGACAGGGAGGCGAGCAGTACTTC. This translates into CASSVRQGGEQYF.

The table lists this clonotype with many counts. One end of the junction is discordant with germline, which a read error may explain. This sequence joins TRBV11-2 and TRBJ2-4; no clear D gene. Germline V gene data show CDR1 as SGHAT and CDR2 as FQNNGV. CDR3 length: 12 amino acids. The CDR3 region has the DNA TGTGCCAGCAGCCTAACTAAAAACACTCAGTACTTC. This encodes CASSLTKNTQYF.

V usage is TRBV20-1 and J usage is TRBJ2-7, with D possibly TRBD1 on 6 matching bases. Trimming stripped 6 bases from V and 1 base from J, with 16 bases between. This CDR3 is built from 14 residues. The germline V gene encodes CDR1 DFQATT and CDR2 SNEGSKA (reference sequence). This CDR3 reads CSAPSQGHSYEQYF. As DNA, the CDR3 is TGCAGTGCCCCCTCGCAGGGACATTCCTACGAGCAGTACTTC.

V gene TRBV29-1 combines with J gene TRBJ2-3, with unresolved D. The V end was cut by 7 bases, the J end by 3 bases, with 14 bases between. The V gene's germline CDR1 is SQVTM and CDR2 ANQGSEA. There are 13 residues in the CDR3. The CDR3, as DNA: TGCAGCGCCTCCCCGGGCGGTACAGATACGCAGTATTTT. Its protein is CSASPGGTDTQYF.

Remarks on this clonotype: At one boundary the junction diverges from the germline segment, which might be a read error. V and J are TRBV11-2 and TRBJ2-4; TRBD2 aligns across 10 bases. Germline-derived CDR1 and CDR2 are SGHAT and FQNNGV. The CDR3 spans 11 residues. The CDR3 loop is CASNTGLALHF. The CDR3 DNA sequence: TGTGCCAGCAACACGGGACTAGCGCTGCACTTC.

In the case of this clonotype: The germline gene is not matched at one end of the junction; a read error may be the cause. This sequence joins TRBV6-1 and TRBJ2-7; TRBD2 matches at 9 bases. The CDR3 covers 17 residues. The germline CDR1 and CDR2 sequences are MNHNS and SASEGT. The CDR3 DNA reads as TGTGTCAGCAGTGAATTGGATCGAGCGGGGGGCTCCTACAAGCAGTACTTC. Its translation is CVSSELDRAGGSYKQYF.